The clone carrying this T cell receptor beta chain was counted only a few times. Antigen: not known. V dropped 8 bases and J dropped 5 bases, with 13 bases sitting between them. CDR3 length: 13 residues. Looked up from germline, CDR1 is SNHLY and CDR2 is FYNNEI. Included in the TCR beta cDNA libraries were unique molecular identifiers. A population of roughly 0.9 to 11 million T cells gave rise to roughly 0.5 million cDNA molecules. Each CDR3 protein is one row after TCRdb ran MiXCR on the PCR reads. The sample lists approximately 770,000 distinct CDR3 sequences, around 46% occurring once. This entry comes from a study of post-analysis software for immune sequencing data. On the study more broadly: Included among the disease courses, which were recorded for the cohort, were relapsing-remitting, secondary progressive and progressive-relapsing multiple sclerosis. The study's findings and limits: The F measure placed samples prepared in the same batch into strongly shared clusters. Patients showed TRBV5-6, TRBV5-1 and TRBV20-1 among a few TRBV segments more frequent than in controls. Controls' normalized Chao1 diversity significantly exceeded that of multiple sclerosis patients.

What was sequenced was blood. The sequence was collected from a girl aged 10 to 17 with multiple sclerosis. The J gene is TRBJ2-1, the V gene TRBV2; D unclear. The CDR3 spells CASALRGNNEQFF. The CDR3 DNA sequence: TGTGCCAGCGCGCTGCGCGGCAACAATGAGCAGTTCTTC.